Listed below are T cell receptor beta chains from one sample, sequenced in a study of response to subunit inactivated influenza vaccine. TCRdb used MiXCR to reprocess the RT-PCR reads, holding one entry per CDR3 protein. The table includes around 580,000 distinct CDR3 sequences, approximately 15% detected once. Sequencing was performed on PBMCs from blood, taken less than 13 days after vaccination. Source of these receptors: a middle-aged man who received an inactivated influenza vaccine. CDR3s include the opening cysteine and the closing phenylalanine or tryptophan. Each record gives: V gene, CDR3 length, clone size, D gene, J gene, CDR3 protein, CDR3 DNA. D genes are given only for firm matches. Clone size is not always given. Where it is, it says once, few, many or a class for expanded clones.

v_gene: TRBV7-8
len: 19
abundance: few
d_gene: -
j_gene: TRBJ1-4
CDR3aa: CASSSPADSASATNEKLFF
CDR3nt: TGTGCCAGCAGCTCCCCCGCGGACAGCGCTTCTGCAACTAATGAAAAACTGTTTTTT

v_gene: TRBV7-8
len: 15
abundance: few
d_gene: TRBD1
j_gene: TRBJ2-5
CDR3aa: CASSPPRDSQETQYF
CDR3nt: TGTGCCAGCAGCCCCCCCCGGGACAGCCAAGAGACCCAGTACTTC

v_gene: TRBV20-1
len: 16
abundance: few
d_gene: TRBD1
j_gene: TRBJ2-1
CDR3aa: CSASAWGQGAYNEQFF
CDR3nt: TGCAGTGCTAGCGCATGGGGGCAGGGGGCTTACAATGAGCAGTTCTTC

v_gene: TRBV20-1
len: 14
abundance: few
d_gene: -
j_gene: TRBJ2-4
CDR3aa: CSALDGLAKNIQYF
CDR3nt: TGCAGTGCCTTGGACGGCCTAGCCAAAAACATTCAGTACTTC

v_gene: TRBV27
len: 18
abundance: -
d_gene: TRBD2
j_gene: TRBJ2-1
CDR3aa: CASSPYLKREFSYNEQFF
CDR3nt: TGTGCCAGCAGTCCCTACCTCAAGCGGGAGTTCTCCTACAATGAGCAGTTCTTC

v_gene: TRBV24-1
len: 15
abundance: once
d_gene: TRBD2
j_gene: TRBJ2-5
CDR3aa: CATSKREGPQETQYF
CDR3nt: TGTGCCACCAGTAAGAGGGAGGGCCCTCAAGAGACCCAGTACTTC

v_gene: TRBV28
len: 16
abundance: few
d_gene: TRBD2
j_gene: TRBJ2-1
CDR3aa: CASSPRLAGGSREQFF
CDR3nt: TGTGCCAGCAGTCCGCGACTAGCGGGAGGGTCAAGGGAGCAGTTCTTC

v_gene: TRBV6-1
len: 17
abundance: -
d_gene: -
j_gene: TRBJ1-2
CDR3aa: CASSEALRPTFGGGYTF
CDR3nt: TGTGCCAGCAGTGAAGCGCTTAGACCCACCTTTGGGGGCGGCTACACCTTC

v_gene: TRBV12-3/TRBV12-4
len: 14
abundance: -
d_gene: -
j_gene: TRBJ2-3
CDR3aa: CASSFLGLTDTQYF
CDR3nt: TGTGCCAGCAGTTTTCTAGGATTGACAGATACGCAGTATTTT

v_gene: TRBV9
len: 19
abundance: few
d_gene: TRBD2
j_gene: TRBJ2-1
CDR3aa: CASSPGGTSGTSSYNEQFF
CDR3nt: TGTGCCAGCAGCCCCGGGGGGACTAGCGGGACTAGCTCCTACAATGAGCAGTTCTTC

v_gene: TRBV15
len: 15
abundance: -
d_gene: -
j_gene: TRBJ1-5
CDR3aa: CATSRDWQSNQPQHF
CDR3nt: TGTGCCACCAGCAGAGATTGGCAAAGCAATCAGCCCCAGCATTTT

v_gene: TRBV29-1
len: 13
abundance: -
d_gene: -
j_gene: TRBJ2-7
CDR3aa: CSVMGKRSYEQYF
CDR3nt: TGCAGCGTGATGGGCAAACGCTCCTACGAGCAGTACTTC

v_gene: TRBV4-1
len: 12
abundance: many
d_gene: -
j_gene: TRBJ2-3
CDR3aa: CASSQVRGTQYF
CDR3nt: TGCGCCAGCAGCCAAGTCCGCGGTACGCAGTATTTT

v_gene: TRBV29-1
len: 13
abundance: -
d_gene: TRBD2
j_gene: TRBJ2-7
CDR3aa: CSGTSGSVSEQYF
CDR3nt: TGCAGCGGTACTAGCGGGAGTGTCTCCGAGCAGTACTTC

v_gene: TRBV28
len: 11
abundance: -
d_gene: -
j_gene: TRBJ1-2
CDR3aa: CASSLGQGYTF
CDR3nt: TGTGCCAGCAGTTTAGGCCAAGGCTACACCTTC

v_gene: TRBV9
len: 15
abundance: -
d_gene: -
j_gene: TRBJ2-7
CDR3aa: CASSAKSDALGEQYF
CDR3nt: TGTGCCAGCAGCGCAAAATCGGACGCCCTGGGAGAGCAGTACTTC

v_gene: TRBV2
len: 13
abundance: -
d_gene: -
j_gene: TRBJ2-7
CDR3aa: CASSEAPGYEQYF
CDR3nt: TGTGCCAGCAGTGAAGCCCCGGGCTACGAGCAGTACTTC

v_gene: TRBV15
len: 14
abundance: many
d_gene: -
j_gene: TRBJ1-1
CDR3aa: CATSREVSNTEAFF
CDR3nt: TGTGCCACCAGCAGAGAGGTTTCAAACACTGAAGCTTTCTTT

v_gene: TRBV9
len: 19
abundance: -
d_gene: TRBD2
j_gene: TRBJ2-1
CDR3aa: CASSVGTPGGTSSYNEQFF
CDR3nt: TGTGCCAGCAGCGTAGGAACACCGGGGGGGACTAGCTCCTACAATGAGCAGTTCTTC

v_gene: TRBV28
len: 17
abundance: -
d_gene: TRBD2
j_gene: TRBJ2-7
CDR3aa: CASSSPGDSGSSYEQYF
CDR3nt: TGTGCCAGCAGTTCCCCCGGGGATAGCGGGAGCTCCTACGAGCAGTACTTC

v_gene: TRBV29-1
len: 14
abundance: few
d_gene: -
j_gene: TRBJ2-7
CDR3aa: CSAGGGGESYEQYF
CDR3nt: TGCAGCGCTGGCGGGGGCGGGGAGAGCTACGAGCAGTACTTC

v_gene: TRBV15
len: 15
abundance: few
d_gene: -
j_gene: TRBJ1-1
CDR3aa: CATSRAKQPNTEAFF
CDR3nt: TGTGCCACCAGCAGAGCCAAACAGCCGAACACTGAAGCTTTCTTT

v_gene: TRBV7-9
len: 17
abundance: -
d_gene: TRBD2
j_gene: TRBJ2-1
CDR3aa: CASQGLAGASSYNEQFF
CDR3nt: TGTGCCAGCCAGGGACTAGCGGGAGCCAGCTCCTACAATGAGCAGTTCTTC

v_gene: TRBV28
len: 14
abundance: many
d_gene: -
j_gene: TRBJ1-1
CDR3aa: CASGWGLSNTEAFF
CDR3nt: TGTGCCAGCGGTTGGGGCCTATCCAACACTGAAGCTTTCTTT

v_gene: TRBV7-9
len: 15
abundance: few
d_gene: TRBD1
j_gene: TRBJ1-5
CDR3aa: CASSTGTGSNQPQHF
CDR3nt: TGTGCCAGCAGCACCGGGACAGGTTCCAATCAGCCCCAGCATTTT

v_gene: TRBV12-3/TRBV12-4
len: 12
abundance: once
d_gene: -
j_gene: TRBJ1-5
CDR3aa: CASSLRGGPQHF
CDR3nt: TGTGCCAGCAGTTTACGAGGGGGGCCCCAGCATTTT

v_gene: TRBV4-1
len: 15
abundance: many
d_gene: -
j_gene: TRBJ2-4
CDR3aa: CASSRGQGTKNIQYF
CDR3nt: TGCGCCAGCAGCCGTGGGCAGGGAACCAAAAACATTCAGTACTTC

v_gene: TRBV11-1
len: 18
abundance: few
d_gene: -
j_gene: TRBJ1-1
CDR3aa: CASSYSWGQGGVNTEAFF
CDR3nt: TGTGCCAGCAGCTACAGCTGGGGTCAGGGAGGTGTGAACACTGAAGCTTTCTTT

v_gene: TRBV11-2
len: 18
abundance: once
d_gene: TRBD2
j_gene: TRBJ2-7
CDR3aa: CASSPRTSGRVVPYEQYF
CDR3nt: TGTGCCAGCAGCCCCCGGACTAGCGGGAGGGTTGTTCCCTACGAGCAGTACTTC

v_gene: TRBV20-1
len: 13
abundance: -
d_gene: -
j_gene: TRBJ1-5
CDR3aa: CSARDGGRGAQHF
CDR3nt: TGCAGTGCTAGAGATGGGGGCAGGGGCGCCCAGCATTTT

v_gene: TRBV2
len: 15
abundance: many
d_gene: -
j_gene: TRBJ1-1
CDR3aa: CASSEARTANTEAFF
CDR3nt: TGTGCCAGCAGTGAAGCGCGCACAGCGAACACTGAAGCTTTCTTT

v_gene: TRBV28
len: 14
abundance: -
d_gene: -
j_gene: TRBJ2-7
CDR3aa: CASRDTGRSYEQYF
CDR3nt: TGTGCCAGCAGGGATACAGGGAGATCCTACGAGCAGTACTTC

v_gene: TRBV12-3/TRBV12-4
len: 17
abundance: -
d_gene: TRBD2
j_gene: TRBJ2-3
CDR3aa: CASSPRGLAGYTDTQYF
CDR3nt: TGTGCCAGCAGTCCACGAGGACTAGCGGGATACACAGATACGCAGTATTTT

v_gene: TRBV7-2
len: 18
abundance: -
d_gene: -
j_gene: TRBJ2-2
CDR3aa: CASSLRHSEFRNTGELFF
CDR3nt: TGTGCCAGCAGCTTACGCCATTCGGAATTTCGGAACACCGGGGAGCTGTTTTTT

v_gene: TRBV9
len: 15
abundance: -
d_gene: -
j_gene: TRBJ2-1
CDR3aa: CASSAGEFTYNEQFF
CDR3nt: TGTGCCAGCAGCGCCGGGGAGTTCACCTACAATGAGCAGTTCTTC

v_gene: TRBV5-5
len: 16
abundance: few
d_gene: -
j_gene: TRBJ1-5
CDR3aa: CASSLLTADSNQPQHF
CDR3nt: TGTGCCAGCAGCTTGTTGACAGCTGATAGCAATCAGCCCCAGCATTTT